The 17 T cell receptor beta chains in this list originate from one sample, sequenced in a study of post-analysis software for immune sequencing data. Whole-study results and caveats: Patients used several TRBV segments, including TRBV5-6, TRBV5-1 and TRBV20-1, more often than controls.

Presence of unique molecular identifiers characterized the TCR beta cDNA libraries. TCRdb re-derived calls from the PCR reads in MiXCR, one entry per CDR3 protein. This sample has almost 700,000 distinct CDR3 sequences, with 59% found just once. What these receptors recognize is not known. The specimen was blood. The origin of the receptors is a girl between 2 and 10 years old with multiple sclerosis.

This clonotype was counted only a few times. An end of the junction does not agree with germline; a read error may underlie this. The chain carries TRBV6-2 or TRBV6-3 and TRBJ2-7; D gene unclear. This CDR3 spans 13 amino acids. Germline-derived CDR1 and CDR2 are MNHEY and SVGEGT. The CDR3 reads CASSYVLSYKQYF. CDR3 sequence (DNA): TGTGCCAGCAGTTACGTCCTTTCCTACAAGCAGTACTTC.

The CDR3 DNA is TGTGCCAGCAGCCAAGGCCCCCAGGGCACAGATACGCAGTATTTT. It specifies CASSQGPQGTDTQYF. The chain links TRBV3-1 to TRBJ2-3; D remains unclear. Germline CDR1 and CDR2: LGHDT and YNNKEL (reference sequence). Deletions cut 1 base from V and 1 base from J, with 9 bases between. This CDR3 contains 15 residues.

The chain has TRBV2 and TRBJ1-2, with a tentative D call TRBD1 (5 bases). V dropped 8 bases and J dropped 3 bases, with 13 bases sitting between them. This CDR3 is built from 13 residues. Germline lookup yields CDR1 SNHLY and CDR2 FYNNEI. As DNA, the CDR3 is TGTGCCAGCGGCGGCAGGGCTGACTATGGCTACACCTTC. Translated: CASGGRADYGYTF.

The chain recombines TRBV7-2 with TRBJ2-3, with unresolved D. V shed 4 bases and J shed 8 bases, with 4 bases lying between them. Per germline, CDR1 SGHTA and CDR2 FQGNSA. This CDR3 comprises 10 residues. Written as DNA, the CDR3 is TGTGCCAGCAGCTCCCGTACGCAGTATTTT. It is translated as CASSSRTQYF.

In this sample, this clonotype turned up a few times. This chain uses TRBV9 with TRBJ2-7; D possibly uses TRBD1 or TRBD2 (5 bases each). The germline V gene encodes CDR1 SGDLS and CDR2 YYNGEE. This CDR3 has 14 residues. The ends were cut back, 0 bases at V and 6 bases at J, with 13 bases in the middle. The CDR3 protein is CASSVDGGMSEQYF. Here the CDR3 DNA reads TGTGCCAGCAGCGTAGATGGGGGAATGAGCGAGCAGTACTTC.

This clonotype showed up just a few times. V is TRBV9 and J is TRBJ2-5, with D perhaps matching TRBD1 (5 bases). This CDR3 contains 15 residues. Germline loops: CDR1 SGDLS, CDR2 YYNGEE. V gave up 0 bases and J gave up 11 bases, with 20 bases separating them. In DNA form, the CDR3 reads TGTGCCAGCAGCGTAGCTACTGGACACTACAATGAGCAGTACTTC. It codes for CASSVATGHYNEQYF.

DNA of the CDR3: TGTGCCAGCAGCTTATACCGGGACGGGGGGTGGTTCTTC. This sequence encodes CASSLYRDGGWFF. V usage is TRBV7-2 and J usage is TRBJ2-1, with 7 bases lining up with TRBD2. Germline values: CDR1 SGHTA, CDR2 FQGNSA. J lost 15 bases, V lost 2 bases, and 10 bases had no gene match. The length of the CDR3 is 13 residues.

CDR3 loop: CASSFVAGGYNEQFF. The CDR3 coding sequence is TGTGCCAGCAGCTTTGTAGCGGGAGGGTACAATGAGCAGTTCTTC. The V gene is TRBV7-9, the J gene TRBJ2-1; 11 positions match TRBD2. The CDR3 has 15 residues. Germline trimming cut 3 bases from V and 4 bases from J; bases unmatched to any gene: 2. The V gene's germline CDR1 is SEHNR and CDR2 FQNEAQ (reference sequence).

V usage is TRBV4-1 and J usage is TRBJ1-2, with a weak D call TRBD1 (6 bases). CDR3 size: 15 residues. Germline assignment: CDR1 MGHRA and CDR2 YSYEKL. The V and J ends lost 6 bases and 11 bases respectively, with 25 bases between them. The CDR3 is CASRQLITGTGRYTF. CDR3 nucleotides: TGCGCCAGCAGACAACTAATAACAGGGACCGGGCGATACACCTTC.

This clonotype was detected only a few times. V gene TRBV20-1 combines with J gene TRBJ1-2; possible D gene TRBD1, 6 bases. CDR1 and CDR2 from the germline V gene are DFQATT and SNEGSKA (reference sequence). Trimming cost V 0 bases and J 2 bases, with 13 bases left between them. CDR3 length: 15 residues. The CDR3 sequence: CSARDHRVSNYGYTF. The CDR3 DNA is TGCAGTGCTAGAGATCACAGGGTCTCAAACTATGGCTACACCTTC.

This clonotype came up a few times. The chain employs TRBV29-1 and TRBJ1-2; D uncertain. Trimming pared 5 bases from V and 6 bases from J, leaving 10 bases between. The CDR3 is 11 residues long. The germline CDR1 and CDR2 sequences are SQVTM and ANQGSEA. CDR3 sequence: CSVLDADGYTF. The CDR3 DNA follows: TGCAGCGTTTTAGACGCGGATGGCTACACCTTC.

This chain joins TRBV20-1 and TRBJ1-1; 11 bases align to TRBD1. V shed 5 bases, J shed 5 bases, and the junction held 10 bases outside the gene matches. The CDR3 runs to 15 residues. The V gene's germline CDR1 is DFQATT and CDR2 SNEGSKA (reference sequence). In DNA, the CDR3 is TGCAGTGCTCCCGGGACAGGGGGTAGGGGGACTGAAGCTTTCTTT. It specifies CSAPGTGGRGTEAFF.

This clonotype was counted a few times. The V and J genes are TRBV5-1 and TRBJ2-5, with a tentative D call TRBD1 (5 bases). This CDR3 contains 17 residues. Looked up from germline, CDR1 is SGHRS and CDR2 is YFSETQ. Trimming stripped 5 bases from V and 2 bases from J, with 22 bases between. CDR3 nucleotides: TGCGCCAGCAGACCCCATGGGGCCGGGTTCACTCAAGAGACCCAGTACTTC. Amino acid sequence: CASRPHGAGFTQETQYF. The variable domain in full, completed from reference TRBV5-1 and TRBJ2-5, reads KAGVTQTPRYLIKTRGQQVTLSCSPISGHRSVSWYQQTPGQGLQFLFEYFSETQRNKGNFPGRFSGRQFSNSRSEMNVSTLELGDSALYLCASRPHGAGFTQETQYFGPGTRLLVL.

The genes are TRBV29-1 and TRBJ2-3; TRBD2 matches 15 bases. V dropped 4 bases and J dropped 9; count of bases not matched to a gene: 2. The CDR3 is 13 amino acids. Germline V lookup: CDR1 SQVTM, CDR2 ANQGSEA. CDR3 loop: CSVVGLAGGTQYF. The CDR3, as DNA: TGCAGCGTTGTGGGACTAGCGGGAGGAACGCAGTATTTT.

The rearrangement links TRBV9 to TRBJ1-5; no firm D call. The V gene lost 4 bases and the J gene lost 0 bases, with 8 bases spanning the gap. Germline values: CDR1 SGDLS, CDR2 YYNGEE. The CDR3 runs 14 residues. The CDR3 region has the DNA TGTGCCAGCAGCCCGCGCTATAGCAATCAGCCCCAGCATTTT. This translates into CASSPRYSNQPQHF. Complete variable domain (other parts from reference TRBV9 and TRBJ1-5): DSGVTQTPKHLITATGQRVTLRCSPRSGDLSVYWYQQSLDQGLQFLIQYYNGEERAKGNILERFSAQQFPDLHSELNLSSLELGDSALYFCASSPRYSNQPQHFGDGTRLSIL.

The V and J genes are TRBV2 and TRBJ2-1, with a possible D match to TRBD2 (6 bases). The V end lost 6 bases, the J end lost 5 bases, and 14 bases lay between the germline ends. The CDR3 has 14 residues. CDR1 SNHLY and CDR2 FYNNEI come from the germline V gene. The CDR3 sequence is CASSPRGFDNEQFF. CDR3 DNA sequence: TGTGCCAGCAGCCCCCGGGGGTTTGACAATGAGCAGTTCTTC.

V usage is TRBV10-3 and J usage is TRBJ2-5; 8 positions match TRBD2. With the DNA end fitting TRBJ2-7 better, the J assignment may be wrong. This CDR3 spans 13 amino acids. Germline assignment: CDR1 ENHRY and CDR2 SYGVKD. The chain's CDR3 is CAISDAGGNEQYF. CDR3 DNA sequence: TGTGCCATCAGTGATGCGGGGGGCAACGAGCAGTACTTC.